The entry below describes one T cell receptor (beta chain). Its antigen is not identified. The TCR library protocol was used to attach unique molecular identifiers. These identifiers were attached to individual cDNA molecules. In TCRdb, the 5' RACE reads were re-called with MiXCR into one record per CDR3 protein. The table includes more than 70,000 distinct CDR3 sequences, roughly an eighth detected once. These data originate in a study of early T cells in non-severe SARS-CoV-2 infection. Study-level background: With bulk RNA from unsorted whole blood as input, sequencing yielded unpaired chains.

Findings and limits, study-wide: Matches to VDJdb favored anti-spike CD8 responses and missed private and CD4 specificities.

The CDR3 totals 11 residues. V lost 4 bases and J 3 bases, leaving 3 bases between the germline ends. Germline loops: CDR1 SNHLY, CDR2 FYNNEI. The sequenced sample consisted of whole blood. The genes are TRBV2 and TRBJ1-1; D gene ambiguous. The clonotype originates from an adult who was a healthcare worker with PCR-confirmed SARS-CoV-2 infection or an uninfected control (not recorded which). The chain's CDR3 is CASSAYTEAFF. CDR3 DNA: TGTGCCAGCAGTGCTTACACTGAAGCTTTCTTT.